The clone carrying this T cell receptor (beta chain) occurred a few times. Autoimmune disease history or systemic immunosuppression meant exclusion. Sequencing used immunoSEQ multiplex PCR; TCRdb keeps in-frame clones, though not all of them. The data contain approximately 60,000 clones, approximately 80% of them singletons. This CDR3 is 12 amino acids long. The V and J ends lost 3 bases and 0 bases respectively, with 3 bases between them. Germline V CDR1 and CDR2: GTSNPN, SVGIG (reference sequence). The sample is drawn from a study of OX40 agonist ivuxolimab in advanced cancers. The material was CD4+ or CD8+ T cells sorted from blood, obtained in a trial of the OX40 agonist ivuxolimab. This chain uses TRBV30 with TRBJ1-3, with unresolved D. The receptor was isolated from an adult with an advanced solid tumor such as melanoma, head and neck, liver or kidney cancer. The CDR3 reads CAWSSSGNTIYF. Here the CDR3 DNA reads TGTGCCTGGAGCAGCTCTGGAAACACCATATATTTT.